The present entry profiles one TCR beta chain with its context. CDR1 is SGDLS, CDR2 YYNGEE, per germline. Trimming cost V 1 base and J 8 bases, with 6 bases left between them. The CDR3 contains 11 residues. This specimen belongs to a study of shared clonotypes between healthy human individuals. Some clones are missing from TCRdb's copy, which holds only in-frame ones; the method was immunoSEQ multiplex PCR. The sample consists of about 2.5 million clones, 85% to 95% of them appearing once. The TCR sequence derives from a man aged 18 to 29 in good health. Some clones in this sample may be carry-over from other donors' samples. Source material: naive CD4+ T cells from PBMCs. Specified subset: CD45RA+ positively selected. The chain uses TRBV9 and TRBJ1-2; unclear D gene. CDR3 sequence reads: CASSVNNGYTF. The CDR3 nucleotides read TGTGCCAGCAGCGTAAATAACGGCTACACCTTC.